A single sample gave rise to the 31 T cell receptor beta chains below, sequenced in a study of blood T cell repertoires in COVID-19. Using immunoSEQ multiplex PCR, the repertoire was profiled, and TCRdb retains in-frame clones only, with some absent. Of 250,000 to 350,000 clones in the sample, 85% were seen once. Sequencing was carried out using PBMCs or T cells enriched from blood (not recorded which). The source is a woman between 50 and 59 years old who had recovered from COVID-19.

V usage is TRBV2 and J usage is TRBJ2-2; 9 nucleotides align to TRBD1. Germline trimming cut 3 bases from V and 2 bases from J; bases unmatched to any gene: 4. This CDR3 has 16 amino acids. CDR1 SNHLY and CDR2 FYNNEI come from the germline V gene. The CDR3 spells CASSDPGQGNTGELFF. The CDR3 region has the DNA TGTGCCAGCAGTGATCCGGGACAGGGAAACACCGGGGAGCTGTTTTTT.

The rearrangement uses TRBV6-2 or TRBV6-3 and TRBJ1-5; D call uncertain. The ends were cut back, 2 bases at V and 6 bases at J, with 8 bases in the middle. CDR3 length: 13 amino acids. Germline CDR1 MNHEY, CDR2 SVGEGT. This CDR3 reads CASSYDGSQPQHF. DNA for the CDR3: TGTGCCAGCAGTTACGACGGGTCTCAGCCCCAGCATTTT.

V gene TRBV11-2 combines with J gene TRBJ1-6; D call uncertain. Between the trimmed V and J ends, which lost 5 bases and 5 bases, there was a span of 16 bases. Germline CDR1 and CDR2: SGHAT and FQNNGV. The CDR3 runs to 16 residues. CDR3 coding DNA: TGTGCCAGCAGCCCCTGGGCGGGGAGGGATAATTCACCCCTCCACTTT. Translation: CASSPWAGRDNSPLHF. The variable domain in full, with the rest retrieved from reference TRBV11-2 and TRBJ1-6, is EAGVAQSPRYKIIEKRQSVAFWCNPISGHATLYWYQQILGQGPKLLIQFQNNGVVDDSQLPKDRFSAERLKGVDSTLKIQPAKLEDSAVYLCASSPWAGRDNSPLHFGNGTRLTVT.

The chain employs TRBV7-2 and TRBJ1-2; TRBD1 matches 7 bases. V shed 1 base and J 8 bases; nucleotides not matched to a gene: 10. The V gene's germline CDR1 is SGHTA and CDR2 FQGNSA. There are 15 residues in the CDR3. CDR3 loop: CASSLVSRQGFGYTF. The DNA of the CDR3 is TGTGCCAGCAGCTTAGTTTCCCGACAGGGCTTCGGCTACACCTTC. Drawing the rest from reference TRBV7-2 and TRBJ1-2, the complete variable domain is GAGVSQSPSNKVTEKGKDVELRCDPISGHTALYWYRQSLGQGLEFLIYFQGNSAPDKSGLPSDRFSAERTGGSVSTLTIQRTQQEDSAVYLCASSLVSRQGFGYTFGSGTRLTVV.

The V and J genes are TRBV7-2 and TRBJ1-5, with 8 bases fitting TRBD1. Per the germline V gene, CDR1 is SGHTA and CDR2 is FQGNSA. This CDR3 region has 16 residues. The V segment lost 1 base and the J segment 1 base; nucleotides outside the gene matches: 3. The CDR3: CASSLVDRGSNQPQHF. The CDR3 DNA is TGTGCCAGCAGCTTAGTAGACAGGGGCAGCAATCAGCCCCAGCATTTT.

This sequence joins TRBV2 and TRBJ2-6; the D is unclear. Trimming removed 5 bases at V and 3 bases at J, with 5 bases between. CDR3 length: 13 amino acids. Germline CDR1 is SNHLY and CDR2 is FYNNEI. The CDR3 spells CASSYIGANVLTF. CDR3 DNA sequence: TGTGCCAGCAGTTACATTGGGGCCAACGTCCTGACTTTC. Variable domain in full (rest from reference TRBV2 and TRBJ2-6): EPEVTQTPSHQVTQMGQEVILRCVPISNHLYFYWYRQILGQKVEFLVSFYNNEISEKSEIFDDQFSVERPDGSNFTLKIRSTKLEDSAMYFCASSYIGANVLTFGAGSRLTVL.

This chain links TRBV2 with TRBJ1-3; 11 nucleotides align to TRBD1. V shed 5 bases, J shed 8 bases, and the junction held 17 bases outside the gene matches. CDR3 size: 18 residues. Germline V gene lookup returns CDR1 SNHLY and CDR2 FYNNEI. The CDR3 nucleotides are TGTGCCAGCAGTTTACCCCGGGACAGGGGGAGTTTTGGGGACACCATATATTTT. Translation: CASSLPRDRGSFGDTIYF.

This rearrangement joins TRBV19 to TRBJ2-1; TRBD1 is a possible D gene (6 bases). Looked up from germline, CDR1 is LNHDA and CDR2 is SQIVND (reference sequence). The V and J ends lost 10 bases and 1 base respectively, with 20 bases between them. The CDR3 contains 16 residues. The CDR3 nucleotides read TGTGCCACCGCCGGCGCAGGGGCTCGGTCCTACAATGAGCAGTTCTTC. This gives the protein CATAGAGARSYNEQFF. The full variable domain, its missing parts supplied by reference TRBV19 and TRBJ2-1, is DGGITQSPKYLFRKEGQNVTLSCEQNLNHDAMYWYRQDPGQGLRLIYYSQIVNDFQKGDIAEGYSVSREKKESFPLTVTSAQKNPTAFYLCATAGAGARSYNEQFFGPGTRLTVL.

V and J are TRBV2 and TRBJ2-7; TRBD1 agrees at 7 bases. The CDR3 is made up of 13 amino acids. CDR1 is SNHLY and CDR2 is FYNNEI in the germline V gene. J was trimmed by 4 bases and V by 2 bases; bases with no gene match: 2. The chain's CDR3 is CASSEQQGYEQYF. CDR3 in DNA: TGTGCCAGCAGTGAACAACAGGGGTACGAGCAGTACTTC.

This rearrangement joins TRBV7-2 to TRBJ2-7; 11 bases map to TRBD2. Germline-derived CDR1 and CDR2 are SGHTA and FQGNSA. The CDR3 length is 16 residues. Trimming at V came to 5 bases and at J to 2 bases, leaving 8 bases not matched to a gene. The CDR3 protein is CASSPQLAGGTYEQYF. CDR3 bases: TGTGCCAGCAGCCCTCAGCTAGCGGGAGGTACCTACGAGCAGTACTTC. Filled out from reference TRBV7-2 and TRBJ2-7, the complete variable domain reads GAGVSQSPSNKVTEKGKDVELRCDPISGHTALYWYRQSLGQGLEFLIYFQGNSAPDKSGLPSDRFSAERTGGSVSTLTIQRTQQEDSAVYLCASSPQLAGGTYEQYFGPGTRLTVT.

CDR3 nucleotide sequence: TGCGCCAGCAGCCCCACGCGGGACTCCTACGAGCAGTACTTC. Translating it yields CASSPTRDSYEQYF. The V call is TRBV4-3, the J call TRBJ2-7; tentatively, D is TRBD2 (6 bases). The V gene lost 4 bases and the J gene lost 0 bases, with 10 bases spanning the gap. The CDR3 runs 14 residues. Germline V gene data show CDR1 as LGHNA and CDR2 as YSLEER.

The chain employs TRBV19 and TRBJ2-3, with D possibly being TRBD1 (6 bases). The CDR3 spans 14 residues. Germline V gene sequence: CDR1 LNHDA, CDR2 SQIVND (reference sequence). V was trimmed by 4 bases and J by 0 bases, leaving 8 bases between them. The CDR3 region is CASSRGPSTDTQYF. DNA for the CDR3: TGTGCCAGTAGTAGGGGGCCTAGCACAGATACGCAGTATTTT.

This clone was counted a few times. The chain carries TRBV4-1 and TRBJ1-5; D gene unclear. CDR3 size: 14 residues. Trimming pared 6 bases from V and 0 bases from J, leaving 9 bases between. Germline V gene lookup returns CDR1 MGHRA and CDR2 YSYEKL. CDR3 nucleotide sequence: TGCGCCAGCAGTCGAGAAGATAGCAATCAGCCCCAGCATTTT. It is translated as CASSREDSNQPQHF.

This clone was detected once. The chain recombines TRBV24-1 with TRBJ1-3; weak D call: TRBD1 (6 bases). Germline assignment: CDR1 KGHDR and CDR2 SFDVKD. V lost 10 bases, J lost 0 bases, and 15 bases lay in between. The CDR3 is 15 residues long. The CDR3 sequence is CATSAGAPSGNTIYF. The CDR3 region has the DNA TGTGCCACGAGCGCGGGGGCACCCTCTGGAAACACCATATATTTT.

The V gene is TRBV5-5, the J gene TRBJ1-2; 10 bases fit TRBD1. The CDR3 is made up of 15 amino acids. With 3 bases clipped from V and 4 bases from J, the junction kept 6 bases outside the gene matches. Germline CDR1 reads SGHKS; CDR2 reads YYEKEE (reference sequence). The CDR3 bases are TGTGCCAGCAGCTCCGGGACAGGGGTCGTCTATGGCTACACCTTC. Its translation is CASSSGTGVVYGYTF.

This clone occurred once. The chain links TRBV7-9 to TRBJ1-5, with no clear D. CDR1 is SEHNR, CDR2 FQNEAQ, per germline (reference sequence). With 8 bases removed from V and 0 bases from J, the gap between germline ends came to 11 bases. The length of the CDR3 is 14 residues. The CDR3 here is CASGLANSNQPQHF. The CDR3 nucleotides read TGTGCCAGCGGCCTAGCTAATAGCAATCAGCCCCAGCATTTT.

A word on this clone: Other nucleotide sequences from this sample produce the same CDR3. The chain couples TRBV15 to TRBJ2-6; the D is unclear. Germline assignment: CDR1 LNHNV and CDR2 YYDKDF (reference sequence). The V and J ends lost 0 bases and 3 bases respectively, with 6 bases between them. The CDR3 has 15 residues. The CDR3 nucleotides read TGTGCCACCAGCAGAGATTTGAGTGGGGCCAACGTCCTGACTTTC. Protein sequence: CATSRDLSGANVLTF. Combining the CDR3 with reference TRBV15 and TRBJ2-6 gives the whole variable domain DAMVIQNPRYQVTQFGKPVTLSCSQTLNHNVMYWYQQKSSQAPKLLFHYYDKDFNNEADTPDNFQSRRPNTSFCFLDIRSPGLGDTAMYLCATSRDLSGANVLTFGAGSRLTVL.

Turning to this clone: Other DNA sequences of this sample code for an identical CDR3. CDR3 region: CASSQVARGYTF. Written as DNA, the CDR3 is TGTGCCAGCAGCCAAGTAGCCCGTGGCTACACCTTC. This sequence joins TRBV3-1 (or the pseudogene TRBV3-2) and TRBJ1-2; D is uncertain. The CDR3 has 12 amino acids. V dropped 1 base and J dropped 7 bases, with 7 bases sitting between them. Germline V gene sequence: CDR1 LGHDT, CDR2 YNNKEL (reference sequence).

This clone occurred a few times. The chain combines TRBV25-1 with TRBJ1-2; 7 nucleotides agree with TRBD1. The V and J ends lost 4 bases and 8 bases, in that order; junction bases with no gene match: 7. From germline, CDR1 is MGHDK and CDR2 SYGVNS. The CDR3 totals 13 residues. CDR3 loop: CASSGFTGVGYTF. CDR3 bases: TGTGCCAGCAGTGGTTTCACAGGGGTAGGCTACACCTTC.

The genes are TRBV19 and TRBJ1-4; no clear D. Trimming removed 3 bases from V and 5 bases from J, with 10 bases in between. The CDR3 has 14 residues. Germline loops: CDR1 LNHDA, CDR2 SQIVND (reference sequence). CDR3 protein: CASSIRQRNEKLFF. The CDR3 bases are TGTGCCAGTAGTATCCGCCAGCGGAATGAAAAACTGTTTTTT.

The V and J genes are TRBV18 and TRBJ2-5; D is undetermined. Trimming removed 3 bases at V and 2 bases at J, with 4 bases between. This CDR3 comprises 12 residues. Germline V gene lookup returns CDR1 KGHSH and CDR2 LQKENI. CDR3 in DNA: TGTGCCAGCTCACCGCAGCAAGAGACCCAGTACTTC. It encodes CASSPQQETQYF.

The chain has TRBV28 and TRBJ2-7, with 9 bases fitting TRBD2. This CDR3 has 19 amino acids. J lost 3 bases, V lost 5 bases, and 20 bases had no gene match. Per the germline V gene, CDR1 is MDHEN and CDR2 is SYDVKM. As DNA, the CDR3 is TGTGCCAGCAGTCTCCGACAGGCCCTAGCGGGATATTGGGTCTACGAGCAGTACTTC. The encoded protein is CASSLRQALAGYWVYEQYF.

The rearrangement links TRBV15 to TRBJ1-1; possibly TRBD1 for D (6 bases). The CDR3 has 13 residues. Trimming took 9 bases from V and 4 from J, leaving 15 bases between them. The germline V gene has CDR1 LNHNV and CDR2 YYDKDF (reference sequence). The CDR3 DNA sequence: TGTGCCACTCTTGGACAGATGGGCACTGAAGCTTTCTTT. Translated, it gives CATLGQMGTEAFF.

Here the CDR3 reads CASSQDRAADTQYF. CDR3 in DNA: TGCGCCAGCAGCCAAGACCGCGCGGCAGATACGCAGTATTTT. The chain combines TRBV4-3 with TRBJ2-3; unclear D gene. The CDR3 contains 14 residues. In germline, CDR1 is LGHNA, CDR2 YSLEER. Between the trimmed V and J ends, which lost 0 bases and 4 bases, there was a span of 8 bases.

This clone has only one observation. The V gene is TRBV2, the J gene TRBJ2-1, with 7 bases aligning to TRBD1. Germline V gives CDR1 SNHLY, CDR2 FYNNEI. CDR3 size: 13 residues. With 5 bases clipped from V and 5 bases from J, the junction kept 3 bases outside the gene matches. Here the CDR3 DNA reads TGTGCCAGCAGTCGGGACAGAAACAATGAGCAGTTCTTC. Translation gives CASSRDRNNEQFF.

The chain combines TRBV7-9 with TRBJ1-3, with D possibly being TRBD1 (6 bases). Germline assignment: CDR1 SEHNR and CDR2 FQNEAQ (reference sequence). The CDR3 is made up of 17 amino acids. Trimming took 8 bases from V and 0 from J, leaving 20 bases between them. CDR3 coding DNA: TGTGCCAGCCGAGGTCTCCGGGACACACGCTCTGGAAACACCATATATTTT. Translating it yields CASRGLRDTRSGNTIYF.

Points on this clone: One end of the junction varies from germline; a read error may be responsible. This sequence joins TRBV5-5 and TRBJ1-1, with a possible D match to TRBD1 (6 bases). The CDR3 spans 14 residues. CDR1 and CDR2 from the germline V gene are SGHKS and YYEKEE (reference sequence). The CDR3 coding sequence is TGTGCCAGCACCTTGGACAGAACGAACACTGAAGCTTTCTTT. As protein: CASTLDRTNTEAFF.

CDR3 region: CASSVVPPDFTGEQDYGYTF. The CDR3 coding sequence is TGTGCCAGCAGCGTAGTTCCTCCGGATTTCACAGGGGAGCAGGACTATGGCTACACCTTC. V gene TRBV9 combines with J gene TRBJ1-2, with 7 bases fitting TRBD1. The J segment lost 3 bases and the V segment lost 0 bases, leaving 20 bases of the junction unmatched. From germline, CDR1 is SGDLS and CDR2 YYNGEE. The CDR3 consists of 20 residues. Drawing the rest from reference TRBV9 and TRBJ1-2, the complete variable domain is DSGVTQTPKHLITATGQRVTLRCSPRSGDLSVYWYQQSLDQGLQFLIQYYNGEERAKGNILERFSAQQFPDLHSELNLSSLELGDSALYFCASSVVPPDFTGEQDYGYTFGSGTRLTVV.

The chain combines TRBV19 with TRBJ1-2, with D perhaps TRBD1 (6 bases). The CDR3 is 13 amino acids. From germline, CDR1 is LNHDA and CDR2 SQIVND (reference sequence). The V gene lost 5 bases and the J gene lost 4 bases, with 11 bases spanning the gap. As DNA, the CDR3 is TGTGCCAGTAGTGCAACAGGGTCCTATGGCTACACCTTC. Translated: CASSATGSYGYTF.

This clone was seen only once. The rearrangement links TRBV7-8 to TRBJ2-1; possibly TRBD1 for D (5 bases). The length of the CDR3 is 13 residues. From germline, CDR1 is SGHVS and CDR2 FQNEAQ. Deletions cut 5 bases from V and 15 bases from J, with 20 bases between. The CDR3 nucleotides are TGTGCCAGCAGCCGAATACAGGACGACAGAAGGTTCTTC. This gives the protein CASSRIQDDRRFF.

The V call is TRBV5-1, the J call TRBJ1-1, with TRBD1 matching 8 bases. With 0 bases clipped from V and 7 bases from J, the junction kept 5 bases outside the gene matches. CDR3 size: 14 residues. Germline V CDR1 and CDR2: SGHRS, YFSETQ. The CDR3 DNA follows: TGCGCCAGCAGCTTGGGGACAGGGTCGGTTGAAGCTTTCTTT. Translated: CASSLGTGSVEAFF.